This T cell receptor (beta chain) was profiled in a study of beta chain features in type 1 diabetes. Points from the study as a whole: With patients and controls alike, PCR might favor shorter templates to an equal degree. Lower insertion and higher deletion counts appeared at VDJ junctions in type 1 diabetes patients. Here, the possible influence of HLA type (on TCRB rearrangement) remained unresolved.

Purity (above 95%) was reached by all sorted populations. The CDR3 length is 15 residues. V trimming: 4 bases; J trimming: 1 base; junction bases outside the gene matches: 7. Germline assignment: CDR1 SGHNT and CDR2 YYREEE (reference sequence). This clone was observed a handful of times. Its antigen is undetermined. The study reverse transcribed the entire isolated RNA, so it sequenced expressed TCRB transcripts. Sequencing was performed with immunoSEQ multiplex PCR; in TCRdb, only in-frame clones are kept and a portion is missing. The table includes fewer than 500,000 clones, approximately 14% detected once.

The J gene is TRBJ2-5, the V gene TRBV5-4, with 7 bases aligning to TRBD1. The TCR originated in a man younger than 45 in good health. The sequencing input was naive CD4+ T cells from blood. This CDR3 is CASSPTTGLQETQYF. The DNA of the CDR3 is TGTGCCAGCAGCCCAACGACAGGGCTCCAAGAGACCCAGTACTTC.